The clone carrying this T cell receptor (beta chain) was picked up many times. TCRbeta library construction was performed incorporating unique molecular identifiers. TCRdb processed the PCR reads anew with MiXCR; each CDR3 protein has one entry. This sample has fewer than 120,000 distinct CDR3 sequences, with around 10% found just once. These data come from a study of T-cell reconstitution after alpha-beta-depleted transplantation in children. Trimming removed 6 bases at V and 0 bases at J, with 16 bases between. Germline CDR1 reads LNHNV; CDR2 reads YYDKDF (reference sequence). CDR3 size: 16 residues.

This clonotype was sampled from a human donor who donated a stem cell graft to a child with acute lymphoblastic leukemia. The sequenced sample was PBMCs from the stem cell graft donor, obtained from the stem cell graft. This chain uses TRBV15 with TRBJ2-3; D possibly corresponds to TRBD2 (5 bases). CDR3 region: CATRGVAPISTDTQYF. CDR3 bases: TGTGCCACCAGGGGAGTCGCGCCTATAAGCACAGATACGCAGTATTTT.